This T cell receptor (beta chain) was sequenced in a study of breast tumors, draining lymph nodes, adjacent tissues. A single record per CDR3 protein comes from TCRdb applying MiXCR to the multiplex PCR reads. This table holds tens of thousands of distinct CDR3 sequences, 23% found once. CDR3 length: 12 residues. Trimming cost V 3 bases and J 3 bases, with 6 bases left between them. Germline assignment: CDR1 LNHDA and CDR2 SQIVND (reference sequence). The sample holds many counts of this clonotype. The rearrangement joins TRBV19 to TRBJ2-7; tentatively, D is TRBD1 or TRBD2 (5 bases each). The sequenced material came from breast tumor tissue. This TCR was sampled from a female donor with breast cancer. Some clones in this sample may be carry-over from other donors' samples. The CDR3 sequence: CASSIGGYEQYF. The CDR3 nucleotides are TGTGCCAGTAGTATTGGGGGCTACGAGCAGTACTTC.